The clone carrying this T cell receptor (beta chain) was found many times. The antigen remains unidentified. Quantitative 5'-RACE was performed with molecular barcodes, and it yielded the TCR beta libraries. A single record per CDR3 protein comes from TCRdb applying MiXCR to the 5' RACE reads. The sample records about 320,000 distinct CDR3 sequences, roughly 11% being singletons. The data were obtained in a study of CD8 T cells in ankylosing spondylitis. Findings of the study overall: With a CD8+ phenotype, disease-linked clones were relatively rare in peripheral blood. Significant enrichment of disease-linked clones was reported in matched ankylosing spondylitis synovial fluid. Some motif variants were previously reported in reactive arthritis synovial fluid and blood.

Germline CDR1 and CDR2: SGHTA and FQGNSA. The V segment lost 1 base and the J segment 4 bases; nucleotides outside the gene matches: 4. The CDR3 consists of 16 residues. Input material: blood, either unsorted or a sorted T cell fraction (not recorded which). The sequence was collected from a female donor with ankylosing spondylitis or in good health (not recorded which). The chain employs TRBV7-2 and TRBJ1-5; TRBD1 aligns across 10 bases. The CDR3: CASSLVGTGENQPQHF. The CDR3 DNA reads TGTGCCAGCAGCTTAGTTGGGACAGGGGAAAATCAGCCCCAGCATTTT.